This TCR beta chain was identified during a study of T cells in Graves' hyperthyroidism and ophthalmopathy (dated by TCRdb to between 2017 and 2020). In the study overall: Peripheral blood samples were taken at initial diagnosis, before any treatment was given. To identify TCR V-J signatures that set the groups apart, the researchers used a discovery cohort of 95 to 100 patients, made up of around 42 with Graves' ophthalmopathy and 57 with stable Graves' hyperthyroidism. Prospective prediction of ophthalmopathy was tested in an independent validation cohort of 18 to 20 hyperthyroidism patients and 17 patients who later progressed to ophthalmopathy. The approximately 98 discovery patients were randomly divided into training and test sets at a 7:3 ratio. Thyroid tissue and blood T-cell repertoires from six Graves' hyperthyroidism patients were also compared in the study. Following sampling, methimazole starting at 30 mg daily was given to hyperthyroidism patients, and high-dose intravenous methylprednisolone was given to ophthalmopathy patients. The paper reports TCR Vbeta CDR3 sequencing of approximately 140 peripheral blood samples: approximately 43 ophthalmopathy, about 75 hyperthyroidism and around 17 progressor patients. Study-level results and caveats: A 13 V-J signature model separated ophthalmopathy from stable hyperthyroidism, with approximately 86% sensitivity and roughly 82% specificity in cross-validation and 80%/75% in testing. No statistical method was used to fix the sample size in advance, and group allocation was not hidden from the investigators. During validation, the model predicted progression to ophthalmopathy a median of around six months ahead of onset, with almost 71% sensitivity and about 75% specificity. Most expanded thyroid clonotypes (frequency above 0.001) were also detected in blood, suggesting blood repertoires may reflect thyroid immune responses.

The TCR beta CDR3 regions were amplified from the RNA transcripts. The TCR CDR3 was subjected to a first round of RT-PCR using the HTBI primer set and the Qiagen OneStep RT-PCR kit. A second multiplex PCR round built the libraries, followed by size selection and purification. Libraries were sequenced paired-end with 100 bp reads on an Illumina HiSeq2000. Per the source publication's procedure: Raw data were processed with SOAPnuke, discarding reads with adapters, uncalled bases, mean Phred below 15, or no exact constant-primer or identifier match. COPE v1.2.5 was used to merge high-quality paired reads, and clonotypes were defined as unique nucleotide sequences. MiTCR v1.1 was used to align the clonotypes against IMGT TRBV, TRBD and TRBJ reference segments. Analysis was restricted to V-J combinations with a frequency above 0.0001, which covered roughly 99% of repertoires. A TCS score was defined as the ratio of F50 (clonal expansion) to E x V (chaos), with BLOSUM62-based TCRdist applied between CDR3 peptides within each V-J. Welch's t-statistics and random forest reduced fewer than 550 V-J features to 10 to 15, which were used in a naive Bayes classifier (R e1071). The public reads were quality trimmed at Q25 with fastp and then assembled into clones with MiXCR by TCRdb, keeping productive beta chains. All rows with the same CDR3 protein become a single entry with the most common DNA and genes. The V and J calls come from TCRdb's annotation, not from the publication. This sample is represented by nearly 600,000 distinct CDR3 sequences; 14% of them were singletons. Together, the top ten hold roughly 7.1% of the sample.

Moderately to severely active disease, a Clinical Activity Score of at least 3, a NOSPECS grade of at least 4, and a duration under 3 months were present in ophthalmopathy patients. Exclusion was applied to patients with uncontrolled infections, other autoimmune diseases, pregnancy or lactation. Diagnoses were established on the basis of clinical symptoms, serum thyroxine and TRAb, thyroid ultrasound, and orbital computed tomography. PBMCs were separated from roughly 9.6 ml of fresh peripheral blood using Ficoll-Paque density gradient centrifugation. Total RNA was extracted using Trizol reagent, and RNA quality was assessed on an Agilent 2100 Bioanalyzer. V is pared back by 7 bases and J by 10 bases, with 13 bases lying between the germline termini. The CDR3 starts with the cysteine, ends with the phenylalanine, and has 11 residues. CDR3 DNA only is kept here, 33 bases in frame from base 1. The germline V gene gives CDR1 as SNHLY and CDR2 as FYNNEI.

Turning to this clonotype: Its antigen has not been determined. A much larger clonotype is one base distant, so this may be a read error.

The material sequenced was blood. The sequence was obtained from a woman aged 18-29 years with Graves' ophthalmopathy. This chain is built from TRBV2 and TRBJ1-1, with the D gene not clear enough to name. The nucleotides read TGTGCCAGCAAGTGTACGCTGCTAGCTTTCTTT. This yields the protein CASKCTLLAFF.